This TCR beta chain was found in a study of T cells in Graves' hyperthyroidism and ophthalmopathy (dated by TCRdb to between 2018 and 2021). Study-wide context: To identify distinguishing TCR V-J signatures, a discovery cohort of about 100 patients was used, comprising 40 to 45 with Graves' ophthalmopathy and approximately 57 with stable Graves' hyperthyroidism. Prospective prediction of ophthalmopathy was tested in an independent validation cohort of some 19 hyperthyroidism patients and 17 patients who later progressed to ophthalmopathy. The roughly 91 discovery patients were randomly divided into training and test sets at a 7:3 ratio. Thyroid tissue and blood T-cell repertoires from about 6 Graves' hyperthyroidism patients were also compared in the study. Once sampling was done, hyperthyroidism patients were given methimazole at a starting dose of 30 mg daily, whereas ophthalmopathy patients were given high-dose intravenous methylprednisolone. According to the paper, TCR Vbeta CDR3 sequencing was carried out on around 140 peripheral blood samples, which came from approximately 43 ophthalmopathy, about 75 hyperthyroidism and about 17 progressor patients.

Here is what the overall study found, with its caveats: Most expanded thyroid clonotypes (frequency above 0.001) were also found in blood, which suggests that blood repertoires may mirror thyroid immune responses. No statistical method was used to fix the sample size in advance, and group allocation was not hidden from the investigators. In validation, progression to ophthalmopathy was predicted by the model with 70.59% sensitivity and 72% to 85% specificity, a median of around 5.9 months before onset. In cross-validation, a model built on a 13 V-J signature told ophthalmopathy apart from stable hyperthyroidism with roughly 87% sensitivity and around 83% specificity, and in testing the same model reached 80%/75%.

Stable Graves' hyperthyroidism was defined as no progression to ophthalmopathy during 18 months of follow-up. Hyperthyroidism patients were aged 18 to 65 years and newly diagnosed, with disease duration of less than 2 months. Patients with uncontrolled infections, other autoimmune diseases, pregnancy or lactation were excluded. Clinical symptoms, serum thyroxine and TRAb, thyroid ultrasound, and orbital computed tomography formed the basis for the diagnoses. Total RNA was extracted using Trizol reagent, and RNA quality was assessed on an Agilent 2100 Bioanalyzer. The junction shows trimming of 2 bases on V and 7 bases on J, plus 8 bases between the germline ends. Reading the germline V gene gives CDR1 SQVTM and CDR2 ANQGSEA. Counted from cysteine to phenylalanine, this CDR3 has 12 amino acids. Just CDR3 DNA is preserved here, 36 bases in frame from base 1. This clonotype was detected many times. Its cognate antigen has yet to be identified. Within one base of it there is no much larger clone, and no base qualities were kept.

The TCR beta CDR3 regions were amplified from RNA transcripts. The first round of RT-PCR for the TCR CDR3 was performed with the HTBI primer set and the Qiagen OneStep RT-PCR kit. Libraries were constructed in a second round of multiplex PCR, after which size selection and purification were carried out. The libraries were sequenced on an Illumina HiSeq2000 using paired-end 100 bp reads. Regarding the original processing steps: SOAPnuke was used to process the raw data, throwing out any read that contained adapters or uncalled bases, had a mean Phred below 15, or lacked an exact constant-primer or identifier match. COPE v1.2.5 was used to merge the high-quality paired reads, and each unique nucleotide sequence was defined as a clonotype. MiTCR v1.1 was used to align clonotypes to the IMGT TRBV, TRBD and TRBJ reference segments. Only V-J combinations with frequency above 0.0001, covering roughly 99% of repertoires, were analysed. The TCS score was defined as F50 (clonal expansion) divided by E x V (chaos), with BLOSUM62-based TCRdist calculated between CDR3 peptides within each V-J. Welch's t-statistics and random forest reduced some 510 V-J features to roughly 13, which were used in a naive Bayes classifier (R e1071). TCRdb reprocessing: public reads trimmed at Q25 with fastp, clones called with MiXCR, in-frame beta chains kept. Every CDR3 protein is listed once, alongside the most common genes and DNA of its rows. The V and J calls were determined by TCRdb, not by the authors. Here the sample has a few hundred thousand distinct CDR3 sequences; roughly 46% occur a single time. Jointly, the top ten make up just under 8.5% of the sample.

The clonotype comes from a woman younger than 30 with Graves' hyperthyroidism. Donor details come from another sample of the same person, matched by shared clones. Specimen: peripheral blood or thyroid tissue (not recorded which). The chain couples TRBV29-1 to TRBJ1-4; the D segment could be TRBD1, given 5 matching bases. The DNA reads TGCAGCGTTGAATTGGGGCTTGAAAAACTGTTTTTT. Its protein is CSVELGLEKLFF.